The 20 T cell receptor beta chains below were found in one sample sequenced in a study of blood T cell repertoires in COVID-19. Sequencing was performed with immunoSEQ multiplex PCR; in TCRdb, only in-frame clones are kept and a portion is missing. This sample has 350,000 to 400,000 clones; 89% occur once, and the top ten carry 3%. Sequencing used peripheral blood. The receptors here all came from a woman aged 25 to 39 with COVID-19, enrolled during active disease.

The CDR3 DNA sequence: TGTGCCAGCAGCATGGGACAAAGCACAGATACGCAGTATTTT. Its translation is CASSMGQSTDTQYF. V and J are TRBV7-9 and TRBJ2-3; D may be TRBD1 (6 bases). The V gene's germline CDR1 is SEHNR and CDR2 FQNEAQ (reference sequence). The V end was cut by 5 bases, the J end by 0 bases, with 9 bases between. The CDR3 has 14 amino acids.

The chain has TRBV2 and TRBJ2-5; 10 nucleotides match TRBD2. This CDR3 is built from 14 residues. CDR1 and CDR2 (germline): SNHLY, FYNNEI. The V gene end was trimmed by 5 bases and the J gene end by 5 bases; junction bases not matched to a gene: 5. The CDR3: CASSPGTSEETQYF. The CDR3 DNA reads TGTGCCAGCAGTCCAGGGACTAGCGAGGAGACCCAGTACTTC.

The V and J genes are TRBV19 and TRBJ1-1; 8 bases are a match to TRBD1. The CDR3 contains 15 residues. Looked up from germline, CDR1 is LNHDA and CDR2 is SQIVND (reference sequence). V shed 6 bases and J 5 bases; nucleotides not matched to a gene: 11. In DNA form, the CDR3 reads TGTGCCAGTAGACCGACAGGGGCTGGGGGAACTGAAGCTTTCTTT. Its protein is CASRPTGAGGTEAFF.

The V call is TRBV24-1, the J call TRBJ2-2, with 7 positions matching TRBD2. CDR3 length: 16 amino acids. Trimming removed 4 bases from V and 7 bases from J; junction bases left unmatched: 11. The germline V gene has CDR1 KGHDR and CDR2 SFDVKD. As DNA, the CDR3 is TGTGCCACCAGTGAACCTGGACTAGGATTCAGCGGGGAGCTGTTTTTT. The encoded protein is CATSEPGLGFSGELFF.

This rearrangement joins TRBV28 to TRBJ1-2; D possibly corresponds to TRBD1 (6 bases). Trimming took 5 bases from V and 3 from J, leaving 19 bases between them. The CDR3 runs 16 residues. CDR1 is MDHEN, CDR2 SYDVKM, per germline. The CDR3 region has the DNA TGTGCCAGCAGTGGGGGACGGGGGGGCCGTGACTATGGCTACACCTTC. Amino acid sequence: CASSGGRGGRDYGYTF.

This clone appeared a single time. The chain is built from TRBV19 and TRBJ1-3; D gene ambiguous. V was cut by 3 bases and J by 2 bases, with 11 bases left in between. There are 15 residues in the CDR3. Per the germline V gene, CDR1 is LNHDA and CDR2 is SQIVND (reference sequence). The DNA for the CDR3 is TGTGCCAGTAGTATTGGTGAACAGACTGGAAACACCATATATTTT. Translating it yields CASSIGEQTGNTIYF.

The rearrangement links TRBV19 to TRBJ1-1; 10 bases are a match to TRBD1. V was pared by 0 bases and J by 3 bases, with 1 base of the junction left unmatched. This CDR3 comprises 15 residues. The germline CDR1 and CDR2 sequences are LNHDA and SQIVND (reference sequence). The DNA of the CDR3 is TGTGCCAGTAGTATAGACGGACAGGGGGACACTGAAGCTTTCTTT. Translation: CASSIDGQGDTEAFF.

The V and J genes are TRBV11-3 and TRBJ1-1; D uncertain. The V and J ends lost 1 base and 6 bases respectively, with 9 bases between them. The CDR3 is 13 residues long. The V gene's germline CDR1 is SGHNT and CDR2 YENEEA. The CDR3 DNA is TGTGCCAGCAGCTTAGTCGACATCCCTGAAGCTTTCTTT. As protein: CASSLVDIPEAFF.

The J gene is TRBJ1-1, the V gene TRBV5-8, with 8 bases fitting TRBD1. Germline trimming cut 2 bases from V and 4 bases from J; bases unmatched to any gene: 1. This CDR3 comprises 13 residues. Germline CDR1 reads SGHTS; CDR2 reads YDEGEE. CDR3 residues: CASSFDRGTEAFF. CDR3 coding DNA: TGTGCCAGCAGCTTTGACAGGGGCACTGAAGCTTTCTTT.

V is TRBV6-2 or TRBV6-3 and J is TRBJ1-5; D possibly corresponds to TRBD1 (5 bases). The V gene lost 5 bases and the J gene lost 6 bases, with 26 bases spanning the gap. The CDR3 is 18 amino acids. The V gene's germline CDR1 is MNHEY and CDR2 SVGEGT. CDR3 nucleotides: TGTGCCAGCAGTCCCACGTTCGGCAGGACAACCAATGGTCAGCCCCAGCATTTT. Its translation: CASSPTFGRTTNGQPQHF.

CDR3 sequence (DNA): TGCAGCGTTGAAGATACTTGGGACAGGGGACCCTCTGGAAACACCATATATTTT. Encoded protein: CSVEDTWDRGPSGNTIYF. The rearrangement links TRBV29-1 to TRBJ1-3; 10 nucleotides line up with TRBD1. The CDR3 spans 18 residues. The V segment lost 0 bases and the J segment 0 bases; nucleotides outside the gene matches: 8. Germline V lookup: CDR1 SQVTM, CDR2 ANQGSEA.

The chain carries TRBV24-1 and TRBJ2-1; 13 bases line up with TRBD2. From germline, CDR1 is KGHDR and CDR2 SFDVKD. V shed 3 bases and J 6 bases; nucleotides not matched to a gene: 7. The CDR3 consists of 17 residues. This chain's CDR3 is CATSDLRLAGGFNEQFF. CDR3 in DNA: TGTGCCACCAGTGATCTACGACTAGCGGGAGGTTTCAATGAGCAGTTCTTC.

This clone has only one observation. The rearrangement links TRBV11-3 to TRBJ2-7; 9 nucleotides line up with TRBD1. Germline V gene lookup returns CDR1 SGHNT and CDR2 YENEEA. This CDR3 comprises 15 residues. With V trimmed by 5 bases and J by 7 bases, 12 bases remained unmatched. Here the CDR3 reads CASSEGQGSTREQYV. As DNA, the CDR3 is TGTGCCAGCAGCGAGGGACAGGGTTCAACCCGAGAGCAGTACGTC.

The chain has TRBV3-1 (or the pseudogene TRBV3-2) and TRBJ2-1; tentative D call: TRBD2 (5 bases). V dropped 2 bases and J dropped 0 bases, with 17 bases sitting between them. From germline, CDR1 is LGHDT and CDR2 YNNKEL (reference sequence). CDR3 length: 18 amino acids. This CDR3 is CASSQSRGGGSSYNEQFF. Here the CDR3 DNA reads TGTGCCAGCAGCCAAAGTCGTGGCGGTGGGAGCTCCTACAATGAGCAGTTCTTC.

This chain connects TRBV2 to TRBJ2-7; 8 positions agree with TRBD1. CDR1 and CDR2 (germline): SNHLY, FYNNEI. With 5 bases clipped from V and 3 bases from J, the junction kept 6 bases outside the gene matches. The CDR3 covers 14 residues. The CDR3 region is CASSPGQGVYEQYF. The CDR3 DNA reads TGTGCCAGCAGTCCTGGACAGGGAGTCTACGAGCAGTACTTC.

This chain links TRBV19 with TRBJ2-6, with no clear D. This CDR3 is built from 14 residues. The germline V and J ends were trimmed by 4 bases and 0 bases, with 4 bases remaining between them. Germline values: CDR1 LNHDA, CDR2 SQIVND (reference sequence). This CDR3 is CASSTGSGANVLTF. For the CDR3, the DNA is TGTGCCAGTAGTACGGGCTCTGGGGCCAACGTCCTGACTTTC.

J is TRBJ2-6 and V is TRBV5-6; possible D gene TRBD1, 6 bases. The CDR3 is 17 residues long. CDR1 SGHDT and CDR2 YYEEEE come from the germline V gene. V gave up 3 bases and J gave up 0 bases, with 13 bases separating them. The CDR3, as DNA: TGTGCCAGCAGCTCCCCAGGACAGTACTCTGGGGCCAACGTCCTGACTTTC. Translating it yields CASSSPGQYSGANVLTF.

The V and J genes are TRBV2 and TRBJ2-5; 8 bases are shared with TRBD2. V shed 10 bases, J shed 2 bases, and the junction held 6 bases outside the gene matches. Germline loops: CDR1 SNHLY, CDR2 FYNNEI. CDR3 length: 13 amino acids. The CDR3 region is CATSLAEQETQYF. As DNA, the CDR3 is TGTGCCACCTCACTAGCGGAGCAAGAGACCCAGTACTTC.

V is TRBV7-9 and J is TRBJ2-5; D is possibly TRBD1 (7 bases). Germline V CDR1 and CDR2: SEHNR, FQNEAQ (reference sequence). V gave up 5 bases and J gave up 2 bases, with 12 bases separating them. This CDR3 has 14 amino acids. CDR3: CASSGRDRQETQYF. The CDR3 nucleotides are TGTGCCAGCAGCGGGCGGGACAGACAAGAGACCCAGTACTTC.

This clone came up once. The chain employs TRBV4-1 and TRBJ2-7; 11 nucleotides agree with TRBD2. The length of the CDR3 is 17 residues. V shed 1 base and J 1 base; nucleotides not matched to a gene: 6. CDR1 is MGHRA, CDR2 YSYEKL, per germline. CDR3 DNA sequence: TGCGCCAGCAGCCAAGCCAGGGGGACTAGCGGTTCCTACGAGCAGTACTTC. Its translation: CASSQARGTSGSYEQYF.